These 21 T cell receptor beta chains originate from one sample sequenced in a study of identical twins. MiXCR, run by TCRdb on the 5' RACE reads, gives a single entry per CDR3 protein. The sample lists 250,000 to 300,000 distinct CDR3 sequences; approximately 8.3% were seen once. The same sample was also used in a study of yellow fever vaccine responses in identical twins.

Sequencing was done on a sample of CD8+ T cells sorted from blood. These receptors all come from a woman between 18 and 30 years old in good health.

This clonotype was recorded at least ten times. V gene TRBV29-1 combines with J gene TRBJ2-7; D not certain. The germline V and J ends were trimmed by 4 bases and 6 bases, with 16 bases remaining between them. The CDR3 extends over 13 amino acids. Germline V gene sequence: CDR1 SQVTM, CDR2 ANQGSEA. The CDR3 nucleotides are TGCAGCGTTGTAGGGCTCCTTGGGGTCGAGCAGTACTTC. This translates into CSVVGLLGVEQYF.

V is TRBV28 and J is TRBJ2-7, with D unclear. This CDR3 has 13 amino acids. Trimming removed 6 bases at V and 5 bases at J, with 14 bases between. The germline CDR1 and CDR2 sequences are MDHEN and SYDVKM. DNA for the CDR3: TGTGCCAGCAGCCGTGAAGGGTTGGACGAGCAGTACTTC. Its translation: CASSREGLDEQYF. Together with reference TRBV28 and TRBJ2-7, the CDR3 gives the full variable domain: DVKVTQSSRYLVKRTGEKVFLECVQDMDHENMFWYRQDPGLGLRLIYFSYDVKMKEKGDIPEGYSVSREKKERFSLILESASTNQTSMYLCASSREGLDEQYFGPGTRLTVT.

This clonotype was picked up many times. The chain carries TRBV4-1 and TRBJ1-5; D remains unclear. The CDR3 is 14 residues long. Germline V gene data show CDR1 as MGHRA and CDR2 as YSYEKL. Trimming stripped 0 bases from V and 3 bases from J, with 6 bases between. The CDR3 DNA is TGCGCCAGCAGCCAAGATCCAGACAATCAGCCCCAGCATTTT. Translating gives CASSQDPDNQPQHF.

This clonotype was seen repeatedly, ten times or more. CDR3 DNA: TGTGCCAGCAGTTTCGTCCGGGACAGGGGGCGAAGCACAGATACGCAGTATTTT. This encodes CASSFVRDRGRSTDTQYF. V usage is TRBV6-2 or TRBV6-3 and J usage is TRBJ2-3, with 12 bases that match TRBD1. After removal of 4 bases from V and 0 bases from J, the junction contained 8 bases not matched to a gene. CDR1 and CDR2 from the germline V gene are MNHEY and SVGEGT. The CDR3 spans 18 residues.

J is TRBJ2-1 and V is TRBV6-2 or TRBV6-3; D is uncertain. CDR1 MNHEY and CDR2 SVGEGT come from the germline V gene. V lost 5 bases, J lost 9 bases, and 11 bases lay in between. CDR3 size: 12 residues. CDR3 region: CASSTGSAEQFF. The DNA for the CDR3 is TGTGCCAGCAGTACGGGTTCAGCTGAGCAGTTCTTC.

This clonotype was recorded at least ten times. The J gene is TRBJ1-1, the V gene TRBV4-3, with 11 bases aligning to TRBD1. This CDR3 contains 14 residues. CDR1 is LGHNA, CDR2 YSLEER, per germline. V shed 1 base, J shed 8 bases, and the junction held 3 bases outside the gene matches. The CDR3 DNA follows: TGCGCCAGCAGCCAAGGGACAGGGGGCGCGGAAGCTTTCTTT. It specifies CASSQGTGGAEAFF.

This clonotype has at least ten counts. The chain combines TRBV7-9 with TRBJ2-7, with 11 bases aligning to TRBD2. The V and J ends lost 4 bases and 3 bases, in that order; junction bases with no gene match: 5. The CDR3 contains 15 residues. The germline gives CDR1 SEHNR, CDR2 FQNEAQ (reference sequence). The DNA of the CDR3 is TGTGCCAGCAGCTCACTAGCGGGAGCCTACTACGAGCAGTACTTC. Its translation: CASSSLAGAYYEQYF.

This clonotype was observed a handful of times. CDR3 bases: TGCAGTGCTAGAGATTACGGATCAGGAATCCAAGAGACCCAGTACTTC. Encoded protein: CSARDYGSGIQETQYF. The V and J genes are TRBV20-1 and TRBJ2-5; D is undetermined. Trimming stripped 0 bases from V and 1 base from J, with 15 bases between. CDR1 and CDR2 from the germline V gene are DFQATT and SNEGSKA (reference sequence). The CDR3 spans 16 residues.

This chain uses TRBV27 with TRBJ2-1; D is possibly TRBD1 (6 bases). Germline V gives CDR1 MNHEY, CDR2 SMNVEV (reference sequence). Between the trimmed V and J ends, which lost 5 bases and 4 bases, there was a span of 6 bases. This CDR3 has 12 amino acids. CDR3: CASSTGYNEQFF. Here the CDR3 DNA reads TGTGCCAGCAGTACAGGGTACAATGAGCAGTTCTTC.

A few counts support this clonotype. This chain joins TRBV15 and TRBJ2-5, with D maybe TRBD2 (5 bases). Germline CDR1 and CDR2: LNHNV and YYDKDF (reference sequence). The CDR3 totals 13 residues. The V end was cut by 1 base, the J end by 9 bases, with 12 bases between. In nucleotides, the CDR3 is TGTGCCACCAGCAGAGTGCCTAGCATGGCCCAGTACTTC. This translates into CATSRVPSMAQYF.

This clonotype was picked up many times. The rearrangement uses TRBV5-1 and TRBJ1-1, with D unclear. CDR1 and CDR2 from the germline V gene are SGHRS and YFSETQ. Trimming removed 5 bases from V and 1 base from J, with 6 bases in between. The CDR3 totals 12 residues. CDR3 nucleotides: TGCGCCAGCAGAGAGGGGAACACTGAAGCTTTCTTT. It specifies CASREGNTEAFF.

The chain is built from TRBV27 and TRBJ2-2; D is ambiguous. Germline V gene data show CDR1 as MNHEY and CDR2 as SMNVEV (reference sequence). The length of the CDR3 is 12 residues. Trimming took 5 bases from V and 3 from J, leaving 4 bases between them. CDR3 nucleotide sequence: TGTGCCAGCAGTAGGTACACCGGGGAGCTGTTTTTT. It is translated as CASSRYTGELFF.

At least ten counts were recorded for this clonotype. The gene calls are TRBV12-3 or TRBV12-4 and TRBJ2-1, with D maybe TRBD2 (5 bases). This CDR3 region has 11 residues. V was cut by 8 bases and J by 4 bases, with 6 bases left in between. CDR3 protein: CASGGYNEQFF. CDR3 coding DNA: TGTGCCAGCGGAGGTTACAATGAGCAGTTCTTC.

A few counts support this clonotype. The rearrangement joins TRBV29-1 to TRBJ2-3; D not certain. The CDR3 runs 12 residues. From germline, CDR1 is SQVTM and CDR2 ANQGSEA. Deletions cut 5 bases from V and 4 bases from J, with 10 bases between. The CDR3 region is CSVPAGADTQYF. The CDR3 nucleotides are TGCAGCGTTCCGGCTGGGGCAGATACGCAGTATTTT.

About this clonotype: Germline and junction disagree at one end, which may indicate a read error. The V call is TRBV6-1, the J call TRBJ2-7, with TRBD2 identical over 7 bases. The CDR3 sequence is 11 residues long. From germline, CDR1 is MNHNS and CDR2 SASEGT. CDR3 DNA sequence: TGTGCCAGCCTAACGGGAGGAGTGGGCGTCTTC. Its protein is CASLTGGVGVF.

This clonotype occurred once. The gene calls are TRBV11-2 and TRBJ2-7, with 7 positions matching TRBD2. The CDR3 length is 18 residues. The germline gives CDR1 SGHAT, CDR2 FQNNGV. V lost 5 bases and J lost 1; bases outside the gene matches: 17. For the CDR3, the DNA is TGTGCCAGCAGCCTTCCTCTTGGCGGGGGAGTAGTTTCCTACGAGCAGTACTTC. This gives the protein CASSLPLGGGVVSYEQYF. Together with reference TRBV11-2 and TRBJ2-7, the CDR3 gives the full variable domain: EAGVAQSPRYKIIEKRQSVAFWCNPISGHATLYWYQQILGQGPKLLIQFQNNGVVDDSQLPKDRFSAERLKGVDSTLKIQPAKLEDSAVYLCASSLPLGGGVVSYEQYFGPGTRLTVT.

This clonotype was detected only a few times. This rearrangement joins TRBV7-6 to TRBJ1-5, with D possibly TRBD1 on 6 matching bases. Trimming left V 5 bases short and J 2 bases short, with 13 bases between. Per the germline V gene, CDR1 is SGHVS and CDR2 is FNYEAQ. This CDR3 is built from 15 residues. CDR3 in amino acids: CASSASRGGNQPQHF. The CDR3 DNA is TGTGCCAGCAGCGCGAGCAGGGGAGGCAATCAGCCCCAGCATTTT. Full variable domain (remainder filled in from reference TRBV7-6 and TRBJ1-5): GAGVSQSPRYKVTKRGQDVALRCDPISGHVSLYWYRQALGQGPEFLTYFNYEAQQDKSGLPNDRFSAERPEGSISTLTIQRTEQRDSAMYRCASSASRGGNQPQHFGDGTRLSIL.

This clonotype was detected ten times or more. The chain links TRBV6-4 to TRBJ2-5, with D hard to call. Trimming cost V 2 bases and J 5 bases, with 9 bases left between them. The length of the CDR3 is 13 residues. Germline-derived CDR1 and CDR2 are MRHNA and SNTAGT. The CDR3 reads CASSDRVGETQYF. Written as DNA, the CDR3 is TGTGCCAGCAGTGACAGGGTAGGGGAGACCCAGTACTTC.

In this sample, this clonotype turned up a few times. The chain couples TRBV14 to TRBJ2-1; 8 nucleotides agree with TRBD2. Germline V lookup: CDR1 SGHDN, CDR2 FVKESK. V shed 1 base and J 2 bases; nucleotides not matched to a gene: 7. The CDR3 length is 17 residues. The DNA for the CDR3 is TGTGCCAGCAGCCAAGGGACCCTAGCGGGCACCTACAATGAGCAGTTCTTC. Translated: CASSQGTLAGTYNEQFF.

This clonotype was found a few times. This chain links TRBV25-1 with TRBJ2-1; tentatively, D is TRBD1 (6 bases). The ends were cut back, 8 bases at V and 8 bases at J, with 10 bases in the middle. The CDR3 runs to 11 residues. Germline V gene lookup returns CDR1 MGHDK and CDR2 SYGVNS. CDR3 bases: TGTGCCAGCTGGGGGCTGGATGAGCAGTTCTTC. It yields the protein CASWGLDEQFF. The full variable domain, completed using reference TRBV25-1 and TRBJ2-1, is EADIYQTPRYLVIGTGKKITLECSQTMGHDKMYWYQQDPGMELHLIHYSYGVNSTEKGDLSSESTVSRIRTEHFPLTLESARPSHTSQYLCASWGLDEQFFGPGTRLTVL.

The genes are TRBV28 and TRBJ2-3; no definite D call. Looked up from germline, CDR1 is MDHEN and CDR2 is SYDVKM. The length of the CDR3 is 16 residues. Trimming pared 6 bases from V and 0 bases from J, leaving 16 bases between. The CDR3 DNA reads as TGTGCCAGCAGACCCGCTATTAAGACTAGCACAGATACGCAGTATTTT. It is translated as CASRPAIKTSTDTQYF.